The 25 T cell receptor beta chains presented below share a single source sample, sequenced in a study of blood T cell repertoires in COVID-19. Some clones are missing from TCRdb's copy, which holds only in-frame ones; the method was immunoSEQ multiplex PCR. The sample includes 450,000 to 500,000 clones, around 90% seen only once; the top ten take about 0.7%. The sample comprised PBMCs or T cells enriched from blood (not recorded which). All receptors come from a woman aged 18-29 years who had recovered from COVID-19.

The chain is built from TRBV11-2 and TRBJ2-6; possibly TRBD1 for D (7 bases). This CDR3 is 18 amino acids long. Germline V CDR1 and CDR2: SGHAT, FQNNGV. V dropped 0 bases and J dropped 0 bases, with 12 bases sitting between them. The CDR3 reads CASSLDRGAPSGANVLTF. The CDR3 DNA sequence: TGTGCCAGCAGCTTAGACAGGGGGGCACCCTCTGGGGCCAACGTCCTGACTTTC.

This chain connects TRBV7-9 to TRBJ2-5, with 10 bases lining up with TRBD1. Trimming cost V 5 bases and J 5 bases; bases outside gene matches: 11. Germline loops: CDR1 SEHNR, CDR2 FQNEAQ (reference sequence). The CDR3 is 16 residues long. This CDR3 reads CASSGGQGRMMETQYF. In DNA form, the CDR3 reads TGTGCCAGCAGCGGGGGACAGGGGCGGATGATGGAGACCCAGTACTTC.

Of note for this clone: The junction and the germline gene differ at one end; a read error may be behind it. The chain carries TRBV3-1 (or the pseudogene TRBV3-2) and TRBJ1-4; 7 nucleotides agree with TRBD1. The CDR3 covers 17 residues. Germline CDR1 is LGHDT and CDR2 is YNNKEL (reference sequence). The CDR3 bases are TGTGCCAGCGAGGGCACAGGGGCGCTAATTACTAGTGAAAAACTGTTTTTT. This translates into CASEGTGALITSEKLFF.

The chain has TRBV3-1 (or the pseudogene TRBV3-2) and TRBJ2-7; 9 nucleotides align to TRBD1. The CDR3 is 15 amino acids. V trimming: 3 bases; J trimming: 4 bases; junction bases outside the gene matches: 7. Germline V gene data show CDR1 as LGHDT and CDR2 as YNNKEL (reference sequence). CDR3 sequence (DNA): TGTGCCAGCAGCCACGGGGACAGGGTGGCGTACGAGCAGTACTTC. Its translation is CASSHGDRVAYEQYF.

On this clone itself: This sample also contains other DNA sequences that code for the same CDR3. The V call is TRBV5-1, the J call TRBJ1-2, with D uncertain. CDR3 length: 13 residues. Trimming shortened V by 2 bases and J by 7 bases, and 12 bases separated the two germline ends. Germline V CDR1 and CDR2: SGHRS, YFSETQ. The CDR3 sequence: CASSFGGDSGYTF. The CDR3 region has the DNA TGCGCCAGCAGCTTCGGCGGAGATAGTGGCTACACCTTC.

For this clone: The sample has other DNA sequences that encode this CDR3 too. V gene TRBV19 combines with J gene TRBJ1-1; 7 bases are a match to TRBD1. From germline, CDR1 is LNHDA and CDR2 SQIVND (reference sequence). This CDR3 has 14 amino acids. Losses at the gene ends were 2 bases for V and 1 base for J; bases not matched to a gene: 1. The CDR3 sequence: CASSIRQGNTEAFF. Here the CDR3 DNA reads TGTGCCAGTAGTATACGACAGGGGAACACTGAAGCTTTCTTT.

The V call is TRBV30, the J call TRBJ2-1; TRBD2 aligns across 12 bases. The ends lost 3 bases at V and 10 bases at J; junction bases unmatched: 10. Germline V gene lookup returns CDR1 GTSNPN and CDR2 SVGIG (reference sequence). The CDR3 is made up of 15 amino acids. The CDR3: CAWRELAGGQWEQFF. CDR3 bases: TGTGCCTGGAGGGAGCTAGCGGGGGGGCAGTGGGAGCAGTTCTTC.

The chain joins TRBV15 to TRBJ1-6; D is perhaps TRBD1 (6 bases). Trimming took off 0 bases at V and 8 bases at J, with 11 bases between the two ends. Per the germline V gene, CDR1 is LNHNV and CDR2 is YYDKDF (reference sequence). CDR3 length: 15 amino acids. The CDR3 coding sequence is TGTGCCACCAGCAGAGATACAGGGACGGATTCACCCCTCCACTTT. It is translated as CATSRDTGTDSPLHF.

This chain joins TRBV28 and TRBJ2-7; weak D call: TRBD1 (6 bases). CDR1 and CDR2 from the germline V gene are MDHEN and SYDVKM. The V gene lost 5 bases and the J gene lost 2 bases, with 13 bases spanning the gap. This CDR3 contains 14 residues. The DNA for the CDR3 is TGTGCCAGCAGTCCCGGACAGACCACCTACGAGCAGTACTTC. Residues: CASSPGQTTYEQYF.

The chain uses TRBV2 and TRBJ1-5; tentative D call: TRBD1 (6 bases). This CDR3 contains 13 residues. The germline gives CDR1 SNHLY, CDR2 FYNNEI. V lost 6 bases and J lost 8, with 14 bases in between. CDR3 amino acids: CASSQGGREPQHF. As DNA, the CDR3 is TGTGCCAGCAGCCAAGGGGGTAGGGAGCCCCAGCATTTT.

The V call is TRBV9, the J call TRBJ2-1; 8 bases agree with TRBD2. The CDR3 totals 15 residues. Germline V CDR1 and CDR2: SGDLS, YYNGEE. Unmatched junction bases numbered 10, after V lost 3 bases and J lost 8 bases. The CDR3 loop is CASSALAGWTDEQFF. For the CDR3, the DNA is TGTGCCAGCAGCGCGTTAGCGGGGTGGACGGATGAGCAGTTCTTC.

J is TRBJ1-4 and V is TRBV9, with TRBD1 identical over 7 bases. Trimming at V came to 4 bases and at J to 4 bases, leaving 7 bases not matched to a gene. Germline lookup yields CDR1 SGDLS and CDR2 YYNGEE. The CDR3 is made up of 15 amino acids. CDR3 nucleotide sequence: TGTGCCAGCAGCCCTGAGGGGGCGGTTAATGAAAAACTGTTTTTT. Translation gives CASSPEGAVNEKLFF. Together with reference TRBV9 and TRBJ1-4, the CDR3 gives the full variable domain: DSGVTQTPKHLITATGQRVTLRCSPRSGDLSVYWYQQSLDQGLQFLIQYYNGEERAKGNILERFSAQQFPDLHSELNLSSLELGDSALYFCASSPEGAVNEKLFFGSGTQLSVL.

V gene TRBV27 combines with J gene TRBJ2-2; possible D gene TRBD2, 5 bases. Germline loops: CDR1 MNHEY, CDR2 SMNVEV (reference sequence). V dropped 10 bases and J dropped 7 bases, with 10 bases sitting between them. The length of the CDR3 is 11 residues. In nucleotides, the CDR3 is TGTGCCATTCAAGGAGGCGGGGAGCTGTTTTTT. It yields the protein CAIQGGGELFF.

The J gene is TRBJ1-5, the V gene TRBV7-9; 9 bases are a match to TRBD1. Germline trimming cut 7 bases from V and 5 bases from J; bases unmatched to any gene: 12. CDR1 is SEHNR, CDR2 FQNEAQ, per germline (reference sequence). This CDR3 comprises 16 residues. The CDR3 bases are TGTGCCAGCACGTCAGCTAGGACAGGGGATGATCAGCCCCAGCATTTT. This sequence encodes CASTSARTGDDQPQHF.

This clone was found once. The chain recombines TRBV3-1 (or the pseudogene TRBV3-2) with TRBJ2-7; D ambiguous. CDR1 is LGHDT, CDR2 YNNKEL, per germline (reference sequence). The CDR3 sequence is 14 residues long. The V end was cut by 0 bases, the J end by 0 bases, with 6 bases between. The chain's CDR3 is CASSQDVSSYEQYF. CDR3 DNA sequence: TGTGCCAGCAGCCAAGATGTGAGCTCCTACGAGCAGTACTTC.

The chain recombines TRBV2 with TRBJ2-7; TRBD1 aligns across 10 bases. This CDR3 has 18 amino acids. Germline V gene sequence: CDR1 SNHLY, CDR2 FYNNEI. V shed 6 bases, J shed 2 bases, and the junction held 16 bases outside the gene matches. The CDR3 protein is CASSHTGTGDFWTYEQYF. In DNA form, the CDR3 reads TGTGCCAGCAGCCACACCGGGACAGGGGATTTTTGGACCTACGAGCAGTACTTC.

V usage is TRBV19 and J usage is TRBJ1-5; D is ambiguous. This CDR3 region has 12 residues. The ends were cut back, 4 bases at V and 2 bases at J, with 3 bases in the middle. CDR1 is LNHDA, CDR2 SQIVND, per germline (reference sequence). The CDR3 spells CASSTGNQPQHF. The CDR3 coding sequence is TGTGCCAGTAGTACGGGCAATCAGCCCCAGCATTTT.

CDR3 region: CASTVDRAGYGYTF. Written as DNA, the CDR3 is TGTGCCAGCACCGTGGACAGGGCGGGCTATGGCTACACCTTC. The chain recombines TRBV28 with TRBJ1-2; 8 bases align to TRBD1. Germline assignment: CDR1 MDHEN and CDR2 SYDVKM. V shed 7 bases and J 4 bases; nucleotides not matched to a gene: 8. The CDR3 has 14 residues.

The chain carries TRBV7-9 and TRBJ1-3, with 7 bases matching TRBD1. V was pared by 1 base and J by 4 bases, with 4 bases of the junction left unmatched. Per germline, CDR1 SEHNR and CDR2 FQNEAQ (reference sequence). CDR3 length: 15 amino acids. CDR3 nucleotides: TGTGCCAGCAGCTTAGAAGAACAGGGGGGAAACACCATATATTTT. Protein: CASSLEEQGGNTIYF.

The V and J genes are TRBV5-6 and TRBJ1-6, with unresolved D. Germline values: CDR1 SGHDT, CDR2 YYEEEE. V was cut by 0 bases and J by 0 bases, with 10 bases left in between. The CDR3 length is 17 residues. DNA of the CDR3: TGTGCCAGCAGCTTGGGGACGGGAGGCTCCTATAATTCACCCCTCCACTTT. This gives the protein CASSLGTGGSYNSPLHF.

The J gene is TRBJ1-3, the V gene TRBV9, with a weak D call TRBD1 (5 bases). This CDR3 is built from 16 residues. Germline CDR1 reads SGDLS; CDR2 reads YYNGEE. V was pared by 4 bases and J by 0 bases, with 14 bases between. The CDR3 sequence is CASSRGGDPSGNTIYF. CDR3 nucleotide sequence: TGTGCCAGCAGCCGGGGGGGGGACCCCTCTGGAAACACCATATATTTT.

The chain couples TRBV27 to TRBJ1-1, with D uncertain. Germline CDR1 reads MNHEY; CDR2 reads SMNVEV (reference sequence). Trimming pared 5 bases from V and 1 base from J, leaving 17 bases between. The CDR3 sequence is 16 residues long. The CDR3 reads CASSPLFIGRNTEAFF. The CDR3 DNA sequence: TGTGCCAGCAGTCCCCTTTTTATCGGGAGGAACACTGAAGCTTTCTTT.

The chain joins TRBV5-4 to TRBJ2-3; TRBD1 matches 7 bases. CDR3 size: 15 residues. The ends lost 4 bases at V and 0 bases at J; junction bases unmatched: 5. The germline gives CDR1 SGHNT, CDR2 YYREEE (reference sequence). The CDR3 DNA is TGTGCCAGCAGCGGGGACAGACTAAGCACAGATACGCAGTATTTT. Its translation is CASSGDRLSTDTQYF.

The V and J genes are TRBV30 and TRBJ2-3; D ambiguous. V was pared by 5 bases and J by 4 bases, with 16 bases between. Germline CDR1 GTSNPN, CDR2 SVGIG (reference sequence). CDR3 length: 14 amino acids. The CDR3 DNA follows: TGTGCCTGGGGTCCCCTGGCGGCCTCAGATACGCAGTATTTT. Its protein is CAWGPLAASDTQYF. The full variable domain, in which reference TRBV30 and TRBJ2-3 provide the parts outside the CDR3, is SQTIHQWPATLVQPVGSPLSLECTVEGTSNPNLYWYRQAAGRGLQLLFYSVGIGQISSEVPQNLSASRPQDRQFILSSKKLLLSDSGFYLCAWGPLAASDTQYFGPGTRLTVL.

The chain has TRBV3-1 (or the pseudogene TRBV3-2) and TRBJ2-7, with 9 nucleotides matching TRBD2. Looked up from germline, CDR1 is LGHDT and CDR2 is YNNKEL (reference sequence). The CDR3 extends over 14 amino acids. The V segment lost 2 bases and the J segment 6 bases; nucleotides outside the gene matches: 5. The CDR3 region is CASSQRAGGGEQYF. CDR3 coding DNA: TGTGCCAGCAGCCAAAGAGCGGGGGGTGGCGAGCAGTACTTC.